This T cell receptor (beta chain) originates from a study of post-analysis software for immune sequencing data. Built from TCR beta cDNA, the libraries had unique molecular identifiers in them. TCRdb re-called the PCR reads through MiXCR, storing one row per CDR3 protein. The sample comprises 750,000 to 950,000 distinct CDR3 sequences, under 70% of which are singletons, and approximately 4.5% rests with the top ten. Germline V CDR1 and CDR2: MGHDK, SYGVNS. CDR3 length: 16 residues. With 4 bases removed from V and 1 base from J, the gap between germline ends came to 16 bases. Turning to this clonotype: The antigen is not known.

Study-wide results and limits: Diversity measured as normalized Chao1 was significantly lower in multiple sclerosis patients than in controls. TRBV segments more frequent in patients than in controls numbered about 5 and included TRBV5-6, TRBV5-1 and TRBV20-1.

The source of this sequence is a girl aged 10-17 years with multiple sclerosis. The rearrangement uses TRBV25-1 and TRBJ1-1; D is unclear. What was sequenced was blood. The CDR3 is CASSALGQRANTEAFF. The CDR3 region has the DNA TGTGCCAGCAGTGCCCTCGGGCAAAGGGCGAACACTGAAGCTTTCTTT.